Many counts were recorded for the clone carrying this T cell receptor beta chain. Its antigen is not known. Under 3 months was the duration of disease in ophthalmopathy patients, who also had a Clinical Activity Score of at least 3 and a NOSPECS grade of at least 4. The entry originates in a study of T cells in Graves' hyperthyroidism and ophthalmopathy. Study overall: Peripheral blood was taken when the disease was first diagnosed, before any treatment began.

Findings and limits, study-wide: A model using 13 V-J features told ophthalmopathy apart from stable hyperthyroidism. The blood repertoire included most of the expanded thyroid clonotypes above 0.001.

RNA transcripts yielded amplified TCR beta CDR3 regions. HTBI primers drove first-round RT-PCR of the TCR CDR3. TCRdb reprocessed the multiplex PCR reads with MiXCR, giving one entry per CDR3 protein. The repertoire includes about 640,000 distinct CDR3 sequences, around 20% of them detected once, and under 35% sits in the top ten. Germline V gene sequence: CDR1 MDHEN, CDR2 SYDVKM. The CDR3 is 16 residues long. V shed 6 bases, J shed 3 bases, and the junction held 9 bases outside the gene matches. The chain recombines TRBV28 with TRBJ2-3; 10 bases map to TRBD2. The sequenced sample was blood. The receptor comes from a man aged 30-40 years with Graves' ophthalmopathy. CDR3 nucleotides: TGTGCCAGCAGCCGTCGGTTAGCGGGAGGTACAGATACGCAGTATTTT. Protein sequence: CASSRRLAGGTDTQYF.